The T cell receptor beta chain described here comes from a study of quantifying T cell responses using KT2 cells (dated by TCRdb to about 2017). The study in broad terms: RNA was DNase-treated and reverse transcribed with TCR alpha and beta constant-region primers, mostly using SuperScript III. The efficiency of the T4 ligation step under optimum conditions was estimated to be above 8%. PCR2 was run as a SYBR Green qPCR and stopped at a predetermined fluorescence threshold to avoid over-amplification.

Known numbers of KT2, a T cell clone whose TCR had been sequenced previously, were spiked into unfractionated PBMC to test the sensitivity and accuracy of the pipeline. A range of KT2-to-PBMC ratios was generated by mixing KT2 cells with a fixed number of PBMC. Libraries came from UMI-ligation and nested PCR. A single-stranded oligonucleotide carrying the Illumina SP2 sequence and a UMI was ligated to the cDNA 3' end using T4 RNA ligase 1. PCR1 was run for around 4 cycles (98 degrees C for 15 s, 69 degrees C for 30 s, 72 degrees C for 40 s), and an equimolar mix of RC1.1 and RC1.2, covering TRBC1 and TRBC2, was used as the beta primer. Starting at PCR2, the TCR alpha and beta chains were handled separately, and sample indices and Illumina adaptors were added. The UMI, placed after an 8-base spacer, consisted of 12 random nucleotides arranged as two hexamers with a spacer between them. Sequencing was done on an Illumina MiSeq using v2 2x251 paired-end chemistry, usually with roughly twelve samples per run. PhiX DNA at roughly 5-8% was added to each sequencing library to increase diversity. Concerning the study's data processing: The raw reads were converted into FASTQ with bcl2fastq and then demultiplexed by dual indices with Demultiplexor. V and J genes were assigned by Decombinator through tag matching that permitted a single base-pair mismatch. UMIs were used by Collapsinator to correct both sequencing errors and frequency errors caused by PCR heterogeneity. Decombinator identifiers were converted to nucleotide sequence by CDR3Translator, the sequences were translated to amino acids, and CDR3 was extracted using C- and N-terminal motifs. A cluster of KT2 sequences that shared one unique molecular identifier was counted as a single distinct KT2 TCR. TCRdb trimmed the raw reads at Q25, called clones with MiXCR and kept productive beta chains. Rows are combined by CDR3 protein, so each entry shows the most common genes and DNA. TCRdb's processing, not the authors', yielded these V and J calls. The sample table lists over 40,000 distinct CDR3 sequences, around a tenth of them with a count of one. The ten largest make up 8% to 13% of the sample.

General findings and caveats noted by the study authors: A linear scaling of KT2 alpha and beta sequence counts with input KT2 cell number was observed over several orders of magnitude. No side-by-side comparison between this pipeline and other TCR sequencing techniques was included in the study. KT2 sequences were detected down to the lowest spike-in tested, which was about one KT2 cell per 100,000 PBMC. Saturation in the detection of KT2 sequences was observed at very high KT2 spike-in numbers.

This clonotype was picked up a small number of times. This clone's antigen is unknown. Base qualities were left out, and no much larger clone turns up one base away. Sequenced: PBMCs spiked with cells of the T cell clone KT2. The TCR originated in a human donor.

The nucleotide sequence is TGTGCCAGCAGTTTTAACCCGACCTGGGTGCAGTTCTTC. Its protein product is CASSFNPTWVQFF. The sequence joins TRBV27 to TRBJ2-1; the D gene is not confidently resolved. The junction carries 15 bases between V and J, which are trimmed by 3 bases and 12 bases respectively. CDR1 and CDR2, per the germline V gene (reference sequence), are MNHEY and SMNVEV. Inclusive of the bounding cysteine and phenylalanine, the CDR3 is 13 residues long. The kept DNA is CDR3 alone, 39 bases in frame from the first base.